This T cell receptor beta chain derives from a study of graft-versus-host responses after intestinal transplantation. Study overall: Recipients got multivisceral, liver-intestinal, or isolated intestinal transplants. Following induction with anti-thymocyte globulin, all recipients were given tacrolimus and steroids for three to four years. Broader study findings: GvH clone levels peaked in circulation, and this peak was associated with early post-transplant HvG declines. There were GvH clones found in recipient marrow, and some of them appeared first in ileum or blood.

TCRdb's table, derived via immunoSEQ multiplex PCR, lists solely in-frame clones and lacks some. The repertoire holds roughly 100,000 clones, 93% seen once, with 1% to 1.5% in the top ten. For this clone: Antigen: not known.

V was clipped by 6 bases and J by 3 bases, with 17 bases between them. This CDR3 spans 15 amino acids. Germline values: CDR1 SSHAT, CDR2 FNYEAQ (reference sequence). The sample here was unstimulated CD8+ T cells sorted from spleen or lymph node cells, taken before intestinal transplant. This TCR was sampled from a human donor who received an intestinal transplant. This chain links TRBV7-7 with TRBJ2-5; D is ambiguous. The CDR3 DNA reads TGTGCCAGCAGGCGATCTTTCGATGGGAAAGAGACCCAGTACTTC. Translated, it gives CASRRSFDGKETQYF. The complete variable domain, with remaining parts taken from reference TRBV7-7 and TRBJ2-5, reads GAGVSQSPRYKVTKRGQDVTLRCDPISSHATLYWYQQALGQGPEFLTYFNYEAQPDKSGLPSDRFSAERPEGSISTLTIQRTEQRDSAMYRCASRRSFDGKETQYFGPGTRLLVL.